This T cell receptor beta chain derives from a study of shared clonotypes between healthy human individuals. Study-wide points: Even with large depth, rarefaction showed that sorted-subset sequencing was incomplete.

The V gene lost 0 bases and the J gene lost 7 bases, with 7 bases spanning the gap. This CDR3 has 13 residues. Germline CDR1 SGHRS, CDR2 YFSETQ. Profiled with immunoSEQ multiplex PCR; TCRdb holds only in-frame clones, not every one. The data show 2 million to 2.5 million clones, around 90% seen once. In regard to this clone: The target antigen is unknown.

The genes are TRBV5-1 and TRBJ2-2; the D is unclear. The sample was naive CD4+ T cells from PBMCs. As to subset: CD45RA+ positively selected. This clonotype was sampled from a man between 18 and 35 years old in good health. Some clones in this sample may be carry-over from other donors' samples. As DNA, the CDR3 is TGCGCCAGCAGCTTGGTCTGGGACGGGGAGCTGTTTTTT. It is translated as CASSLVWDGELFF.